These T cell receptor beta chains were read from a single sample in a study of long-term antiretroviral therapy in people with HIV. Assay used: immunoSEQ multiplex PCR; TCRdb lists only in-frame clones, some missing. The sample has 20,000 to 30,000 clones; 90% to 95% are singletons. Sequences were derived from unsorted PBMCs, sampled about 4.9 years after starting antiretroviral therapy. These receptors were taken from a woman between 50 and 59 years old with HIV. CDR3s include the opening cysteine and the closing phenylalanine or tryptophan. A D gene is named only where the DNA matches it firmly. Not all rows give a size; the values are once, few, many and, for expanded clones, a class.

v_gene: TRBV10-3; d_gene: .; abundance: .; j_gene: TRBJ2-7; CDR3nt: TGTGCCACCAACGATGGCCAGCGGCCCTACGAGCAGTACTTC; CDR3aa: CATNDGQRPYEQYF
v_gene: TRBV2; d_gene: TRBD1; abundance: .; j_gene: TRBJ1-1; CDR3nt: TGTGCCAGCCGGACAGGCCGGAACACTGAAGCTTTCTTT; CDR3aa: CASRTGRNTEAFF
v_gene: TRBV7-9; d_gene: .; abundance: .; j_gene: TRBJ1-5; CDR3nt: TGTGCCAGCAGCTTACAGATCAATCAGCCCCAGCATTTT; CDR3aa: CASSLQINQPQHF
v_gene: TRBV14; d_gene: TRBD2; abundance: .; j_gene: TRBJ2-7; CDR3nt: TGTGCCAGCAGCCAAGTAGGGGAGGGTAACGAGCAGTACTTC; CDR3aa: CASSQVGEGNEQYF
v_gene: TRBV19; d_gene: .; abundance: .; j_gene: TRBJ1-5; CDR3nt: TGTGCCAGTAGTATCACCCAGTATAGCAATCAGCCCCAGCATTTT; CDR3aa: CASSITQYSNQPQHF
v_gene: TRBV29-1; d_gene: TRBD2; abundance: once; j_gene: TRBJ2-3; CDR3nt: TGCAGCGTAACTAGCGGGAGCACAGATACGCAGTATTTT; CDR3aa: CSVTSGSTDTQYF
v_gene: TRBV15; d_gene: .; abundance: .; j_gene: TRBJ1-4; CDR3nt: TGTGCCACCAGCAGGGACACCCTTGTATATAGGACGGATAATGAAAAACTGTTTTTT; CDR3aa: CATSRDTLVYRTDNEKLFF
v_gene: TRBV2; d_gene: TRBD1; abundance: .; j_gene: TRBJ2-2; CDR3nt: TGTGCCAGCAGGGACAGGTCGAGCACCGGGGAGCTGTTTTTT; CDR3aa: CASRDRSSTGELFF
v_gene: TRBV6-5; d_gene: TRBD1; abundance: .; j_gene: TRBJ2-7; CDR3nt: TGTGCCGCCGGACCCAGAAACAGGGGAGACTTGGGGCAGTACTTC; CDR3aa: CAAGPRNRGDLGQYF
v_gene: TRBV5-1; d_gene: TRBD2; abundance: .; j_gene: TRBJ2-2; CDR3nt: TGCGCCAGCAGCTTACTAGCGGGAGGAATGGTTGGGGAGCTGTTTTTT; CDR3aa: CASSLLAGGMVGELFF
v_gene: TRBV5-1; d_gene: TRBD1; abundance: .; j_gene: TRBJ1-2; CDR3nt: TGCGCCAGCAGCCCGCCGGACAGGGAGAGTGGCTACACCTTC; CDR3aa: CASSPPDRESGYTF
v_gene: TRBV2; d_gene: TRBD1; abundance: .; j_gene: TRBJ2-3; CDR3nt: TGTGCCAGCTATACACAGGGGACGGGCACAGATACGCAGTATTTT; CDR3aa: CASYTQGTGTDTQYF
v_gene: TRBV15; d_gene: TRBD2; abundance: once; j_gene: TRBJ2-4; CDR3nt: TGTGCCACCAGCAGAGATTCGGTAGCGGGATTGGACATTCAGTACTTC; CDR3aa: CATSRDSVAGLDIQYF
v_gene: TRBV7-8; d_gene: .; abundance: .; j_gene: TRBJ2-7; CDR3nt: TGTGCCAGCAGCTTAAGCACAATGCAGTACTTC; CDR3aa: CASSLSTMQYF
v_gene: TRBV27; d_gene: TRBD1; abundance: .; j_gene: TRBJ2-5; CDR3nt: TGTGCCAGCAGTTTTCGGGACAGTGGAGAGACCCAGTACTTC; CDR3aa: CASSFRDSGETQYF
v_gene: TRBV9; d_gene: .; abundance: .; j_gene: TRBJ2-2; CDR3nt: TGTGCCCCCAACAGGGCTGAAAACACCGGGGAGCTGTTTTTT; CDR3aa: CAPNRAENTGELFF
v_gene: TRBV29-1; d_gene: .; abundance: .; j_gene: TRBJ1-2; CDR3nt: TGCAGCGTTGAAGAGCAACAGGTCTATGGCTACACCTTC; CDR3aa: CSVEEQQVYGYTF
v_gene: TRBV7-9; d_gene: .; abundance: .; j_gene: TRBJ2-4; CDR3nt: TGTGCCAGCAGCTACAGCGAAAACATTCAGTACTTC; CDR3aa: CASSYSENIQYF
v_gene: TRBV2; d_gene: .; abundance: .; j_gene: TRBJ1-4; CDR3nt: TGTGCCAGCAGCGTTCAGATAAGACCGTTTTTT; CDR3aa: CASSVQIRPFF
v_gene: TRBV7-9; d_gene: TRBD2; abundance: .; j_gene: TRBJ2-5; CDR3nt: TGTGCCAGCAGCTTTAGGTACTTACGGGAGGGAGCTGAGACCCAGTACTTC; CDR3aa: CASSFRYLREGAETQYF
v_gene: TRBV21-1; d_gene: .; abundance: .; j_gene: TRBJ1-3; CDR3nt: TGTGCCAGCAGCAGAACAGCGAACTCTGGAAACACCATATATTTT; CDR3aa: CASSRTANSGNTIYF
v_gene: TRBV27; d_gene: TRBD2; abundance: .; j_gene: TRBJ2-5; CDR3nt: TGTGCCAGCAGTCCCTTGGGGACTAGCGGTCCCCAAGAGACCCAGTACTTC; CDR3aa: CASSPLGTSGPQETQYF
v_gene: TRBV5-1; d_gene: TRBD1; abundance: .; j_gene: TRBJ2-6; CDR3nt: TGCGCCAGCACCACCCGGGACAGGAGGAAGTCTGGGGCCAACGTCCTGACTTTC; CDR3aa: CASTTRDRRKSGANVLTF
v_gene: TRBV18; d_gene: .; abundance: .; j_gene: TRBJ1-1; CDR3nt: TGTGCCAGCTCACCACGTCCGGGGAACACTGAAGCTTTCTTT; CDR3aa: CASSPRPGNTEAFF
v_gene: TRBV28; d_gene: .; abundance: .; j_gene: TRBJ2-3; CDR3nt: TGTGCCAGCAGAGCGACTAGTATGGATACGCAGTATTTT; CDR3aa: CASRATSMDTQYF
v_gene: TRBV2; d_gene: .; abundance: .; j_gene: TRBJ2-2; CDR3nt: TGTGCCAGCAGTGAAGCAGGAGGGGTCACCGGGGAGCTGTTTTTT; CDR3aa: CASSEAGGVTGELFF